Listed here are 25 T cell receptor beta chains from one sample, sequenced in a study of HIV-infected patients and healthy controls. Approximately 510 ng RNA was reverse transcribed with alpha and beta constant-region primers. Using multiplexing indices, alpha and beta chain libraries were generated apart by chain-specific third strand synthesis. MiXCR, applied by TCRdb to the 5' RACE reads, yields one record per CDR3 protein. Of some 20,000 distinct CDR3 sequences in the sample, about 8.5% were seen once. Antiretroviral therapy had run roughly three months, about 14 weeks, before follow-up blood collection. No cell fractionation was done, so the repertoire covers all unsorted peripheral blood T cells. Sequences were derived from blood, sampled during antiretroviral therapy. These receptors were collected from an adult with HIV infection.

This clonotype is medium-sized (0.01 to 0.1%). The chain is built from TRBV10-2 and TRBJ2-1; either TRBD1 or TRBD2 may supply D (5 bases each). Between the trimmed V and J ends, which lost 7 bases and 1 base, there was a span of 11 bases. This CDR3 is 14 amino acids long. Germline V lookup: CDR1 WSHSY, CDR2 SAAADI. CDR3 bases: TGCGCCAGCATAGAGGGGTGGTCCTACAATGAGCAGTTCTTC. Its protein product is CASIEGWSYNEQFF.

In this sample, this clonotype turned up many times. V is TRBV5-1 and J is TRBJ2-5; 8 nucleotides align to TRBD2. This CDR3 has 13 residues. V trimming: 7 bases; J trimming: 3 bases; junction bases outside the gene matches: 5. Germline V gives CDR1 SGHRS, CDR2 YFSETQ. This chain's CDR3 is CASGDGGEETQYF. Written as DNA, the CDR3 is TGCGCCAGCGGTGACGGGGGGGAAGAGACCCAGTACTTC.

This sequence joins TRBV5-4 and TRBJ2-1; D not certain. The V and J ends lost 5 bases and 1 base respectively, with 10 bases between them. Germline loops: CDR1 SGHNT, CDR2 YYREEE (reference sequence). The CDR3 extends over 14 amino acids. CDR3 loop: CASRDSWSYNEQFF. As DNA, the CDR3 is TGTGCCAGCAGGGATAGCTGGTCCTACAATGAGCAGTTCTTC.

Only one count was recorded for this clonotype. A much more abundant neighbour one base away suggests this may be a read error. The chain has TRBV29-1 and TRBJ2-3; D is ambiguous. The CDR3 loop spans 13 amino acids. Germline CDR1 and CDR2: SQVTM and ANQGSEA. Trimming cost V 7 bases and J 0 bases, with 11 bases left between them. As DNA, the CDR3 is TGCAGCGCTCGTCTGGTTAGCACAGATACGCAGTATTTT. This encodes CSARLVSTDTQYF.

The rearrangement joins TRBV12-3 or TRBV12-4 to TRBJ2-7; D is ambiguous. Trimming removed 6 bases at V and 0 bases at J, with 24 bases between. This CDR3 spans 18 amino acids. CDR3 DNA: TGTGCCAGCAGCACCCGACCGTTACAGAGAGAAAGCTCCTACGAGCAGTACTTC. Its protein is CASSTRPLQRESSYEQYF.

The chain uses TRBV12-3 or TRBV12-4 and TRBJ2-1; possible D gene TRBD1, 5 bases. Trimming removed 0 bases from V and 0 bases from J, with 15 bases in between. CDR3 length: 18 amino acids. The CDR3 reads CASSLARAHQGSYNEQFF. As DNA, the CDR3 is TGTGCCAGCAGTTTAGCCCGGGCCCATCAGGGCTCCTACAATGAGCAGTTCTTC.

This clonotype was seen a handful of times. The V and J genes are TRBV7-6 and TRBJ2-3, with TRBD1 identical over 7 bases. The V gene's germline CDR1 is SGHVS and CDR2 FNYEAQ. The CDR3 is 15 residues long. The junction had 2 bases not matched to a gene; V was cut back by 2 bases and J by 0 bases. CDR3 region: CASSLRDSSTDTQYF. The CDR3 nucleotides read TGTGCCAGCAGCTTACGGGACAGTAGCACAGATACGCAGTATTTT.

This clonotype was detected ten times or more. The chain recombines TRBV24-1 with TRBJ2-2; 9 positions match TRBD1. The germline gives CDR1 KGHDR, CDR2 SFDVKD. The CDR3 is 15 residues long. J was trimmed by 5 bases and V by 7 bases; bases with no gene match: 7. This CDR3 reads CATSETGGGTGELFF. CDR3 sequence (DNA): TGTGCCACCAGCGAAACAGGGGGCGGAACCGGGGAGCTGTTTTTT.

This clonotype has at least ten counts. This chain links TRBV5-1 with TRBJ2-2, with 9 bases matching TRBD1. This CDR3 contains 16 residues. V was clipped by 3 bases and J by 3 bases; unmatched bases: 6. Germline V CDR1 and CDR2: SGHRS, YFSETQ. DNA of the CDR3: TGCGCCAGCAGCTCAACGGGACAGGGTCACACCGGGGAGCTGTTTTTT. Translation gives CASSSTGQGHTGELFF.

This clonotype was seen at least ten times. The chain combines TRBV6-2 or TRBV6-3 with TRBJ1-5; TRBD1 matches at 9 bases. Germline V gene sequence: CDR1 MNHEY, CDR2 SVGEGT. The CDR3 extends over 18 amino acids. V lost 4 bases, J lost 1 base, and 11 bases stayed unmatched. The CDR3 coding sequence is TGTGCCAGCAGTTGGGGACAGGGCGGGAAGTCGAGCAATCAGCCCCAGCATTTT. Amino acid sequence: CASSWGQGGKSSNQPQHF.

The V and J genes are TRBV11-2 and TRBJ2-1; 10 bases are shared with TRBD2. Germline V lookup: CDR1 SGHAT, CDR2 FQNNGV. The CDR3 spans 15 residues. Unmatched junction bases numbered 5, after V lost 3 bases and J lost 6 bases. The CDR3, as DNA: TGTGCCAGCAGCTTTTTAGCGGGAGGTCCCAATGAGCAGTTCTTC. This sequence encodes CASSFLAGGPNEQFF.

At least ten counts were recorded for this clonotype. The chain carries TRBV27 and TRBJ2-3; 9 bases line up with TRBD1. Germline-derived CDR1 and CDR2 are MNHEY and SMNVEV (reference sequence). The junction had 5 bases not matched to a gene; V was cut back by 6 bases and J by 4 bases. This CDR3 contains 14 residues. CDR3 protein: CASRNRQGADTQYF. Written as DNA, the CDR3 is TGTGCCAGCAGAAATCGACAGGGGGCAGATACGCAGTATTTT.

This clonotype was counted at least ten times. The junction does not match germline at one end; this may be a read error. The CDR3 region is CASSKAGTGYGYTF. The CDR3, as DNA: TGTGCCAGCAGTAAAGCCGGGACAGGGTATGGCTACACCTTC. The chain couples TRBV6-1 to TRBJ1-2; 9 nucleotides align to TRBD1. CDR1 and CDR2 (germline): MNHNS, SASEGT. This CDR3 is built from 14 residues.

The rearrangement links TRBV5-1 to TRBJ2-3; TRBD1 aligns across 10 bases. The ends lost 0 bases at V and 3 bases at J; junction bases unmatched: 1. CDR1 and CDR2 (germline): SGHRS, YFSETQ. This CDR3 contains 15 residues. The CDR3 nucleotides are TGCGCCAGCAGCTTGGAGGGACAGGGGACAGATACGCAGTATTTT. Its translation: CASSLEGQGTDTQYF.

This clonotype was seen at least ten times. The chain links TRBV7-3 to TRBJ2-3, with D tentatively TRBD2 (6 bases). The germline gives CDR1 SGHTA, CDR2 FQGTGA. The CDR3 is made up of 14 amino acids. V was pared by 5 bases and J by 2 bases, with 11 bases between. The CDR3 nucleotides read TGTGCCAGCAGCCTACTAGCCGCCACAGATACGCAGTATTTT. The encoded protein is CASSLLAATDTQYF.

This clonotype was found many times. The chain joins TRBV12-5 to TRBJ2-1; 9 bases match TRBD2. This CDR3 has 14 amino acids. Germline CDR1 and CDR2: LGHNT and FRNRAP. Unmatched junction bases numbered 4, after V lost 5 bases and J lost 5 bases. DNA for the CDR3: TGTGCTAGTGGTCCGGGACTAGCCGACAATGAGCAGTTCTTC. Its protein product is CASGPGLADNEQFF.

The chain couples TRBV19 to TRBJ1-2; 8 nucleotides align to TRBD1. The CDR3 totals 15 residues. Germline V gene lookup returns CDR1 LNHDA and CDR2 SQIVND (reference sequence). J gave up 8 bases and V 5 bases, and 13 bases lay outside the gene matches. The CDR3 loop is CASSASRQGTSGYTF. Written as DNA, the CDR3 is TGTGCCAGTAGTGCTAGCAGACAGGGGACGAGCGGCTACACCTTC.

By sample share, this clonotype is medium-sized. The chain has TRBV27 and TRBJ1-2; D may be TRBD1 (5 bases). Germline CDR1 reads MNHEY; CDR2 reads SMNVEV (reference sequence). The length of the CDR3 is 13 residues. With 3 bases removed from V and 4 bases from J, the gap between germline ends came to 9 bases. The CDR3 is CASSLQGRYGYTF. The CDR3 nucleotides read TGTGCCAGCAGTTTGCAGGGACGCTATGGCTACACCTTC.

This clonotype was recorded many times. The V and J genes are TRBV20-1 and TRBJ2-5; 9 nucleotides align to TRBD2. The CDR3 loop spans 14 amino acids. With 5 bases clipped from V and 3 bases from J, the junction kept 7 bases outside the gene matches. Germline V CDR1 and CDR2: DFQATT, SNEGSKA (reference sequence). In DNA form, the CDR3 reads TGCAGTGCTGGGGCCGGGACTAGCAAAGAGACCCAGTACTTC. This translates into CSAGAGTSKETQYF.

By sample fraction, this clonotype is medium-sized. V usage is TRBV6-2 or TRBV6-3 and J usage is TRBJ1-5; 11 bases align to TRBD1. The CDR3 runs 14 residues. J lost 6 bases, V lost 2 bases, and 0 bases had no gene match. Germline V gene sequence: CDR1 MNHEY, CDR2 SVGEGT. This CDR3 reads CASSYGTGGQPQHF. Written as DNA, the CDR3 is TGTGCCAGCAGTTACGGGACAGGGGGTCAGCCCCAGCATTTT.

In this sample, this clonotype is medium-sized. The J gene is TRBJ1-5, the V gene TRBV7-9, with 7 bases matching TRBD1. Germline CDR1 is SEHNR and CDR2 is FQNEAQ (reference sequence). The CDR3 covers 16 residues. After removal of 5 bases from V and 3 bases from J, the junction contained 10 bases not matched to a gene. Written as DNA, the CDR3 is TGTGCCAGCAGCCGCGAGGGGACAGCCCTCAATCAGCCCCAGCATTTT. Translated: CASSREGTALNQPQHF.

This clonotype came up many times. CDR3 region: CASSFNRGLTEAFF. DNA for the CDR3: TGTGCCAGCAGTTTTAATAGGGGGCTAACTGAAGCTTTCTTT. V and J are TRBV28 and TRBJ1-1; TRBD1 matches 7 bases. The CDR3 consists of 14 residues. The junction had 6 bases not matched to a gene; V was cut back by 3 bases and J by 5 bases. From germline, CDR1 is MDHEN and CDR2 SYDVKM.

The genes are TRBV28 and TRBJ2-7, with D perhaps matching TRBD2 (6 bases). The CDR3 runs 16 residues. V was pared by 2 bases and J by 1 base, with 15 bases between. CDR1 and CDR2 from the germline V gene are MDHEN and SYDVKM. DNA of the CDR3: TGTGCCAGCAGTTTACTTTTTATGCGGGATTCCTACGAGCAGTACTTC. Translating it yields CASSLLFMRDSYEQYF.

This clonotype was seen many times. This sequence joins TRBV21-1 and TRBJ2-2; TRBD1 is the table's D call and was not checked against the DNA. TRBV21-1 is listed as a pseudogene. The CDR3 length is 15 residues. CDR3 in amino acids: CASSPSPGIPGELFF. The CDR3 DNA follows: TGTGCCAGCAGCCCTTCGCCAGGGATCCCCGGGGAGCTGTTTTTT.

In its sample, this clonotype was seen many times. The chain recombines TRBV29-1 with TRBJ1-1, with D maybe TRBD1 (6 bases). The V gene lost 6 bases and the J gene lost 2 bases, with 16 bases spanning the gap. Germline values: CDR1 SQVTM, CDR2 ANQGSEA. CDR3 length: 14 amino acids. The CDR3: CSVDLGTINTEAFF. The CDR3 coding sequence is TGCAGCGTCGACCTGGGGACAATCAACACTGAAGCTTTCTTT.